Detailed here is one TCR beta chain. The record originates from a study of blood T cell repertoires in COVID-19. Study overall: Samples representing acute and convalescent COVID-19 were sourced from the United States, Italy and Spain. T cells, B-cell-depleted T cells, or PBMCs supplied cDNA or gDNA.

The CDR3 totals 15 residues. Trimming cost V 5 bases and J 6 bases; bases outside gene matches: 10. CDR1 is MNHEY, CDR2 SVGAGI, per germline. Here immunoSEQ multiplex PCR was the method, and the copy in TCRdb shows in-frame clones only, minus some. There are around 20,000 clones in the sample; about 89% occur only once, and about 7.8% lies in the top ten. The sequence derives from a woman in her sixties or seventies with active COVID-19. This chain connects TRBV6-5 to TRBJ2-7, with 10 positions matching TRBD1. Material: peripheral blood. The CDR3 here is CASSNTGTGVGEQYF. The DNA of the CDR3 is TGTGCCAGCAGTAACACCGGGACAGGGGTGGGCGAGCAGTACTTC.